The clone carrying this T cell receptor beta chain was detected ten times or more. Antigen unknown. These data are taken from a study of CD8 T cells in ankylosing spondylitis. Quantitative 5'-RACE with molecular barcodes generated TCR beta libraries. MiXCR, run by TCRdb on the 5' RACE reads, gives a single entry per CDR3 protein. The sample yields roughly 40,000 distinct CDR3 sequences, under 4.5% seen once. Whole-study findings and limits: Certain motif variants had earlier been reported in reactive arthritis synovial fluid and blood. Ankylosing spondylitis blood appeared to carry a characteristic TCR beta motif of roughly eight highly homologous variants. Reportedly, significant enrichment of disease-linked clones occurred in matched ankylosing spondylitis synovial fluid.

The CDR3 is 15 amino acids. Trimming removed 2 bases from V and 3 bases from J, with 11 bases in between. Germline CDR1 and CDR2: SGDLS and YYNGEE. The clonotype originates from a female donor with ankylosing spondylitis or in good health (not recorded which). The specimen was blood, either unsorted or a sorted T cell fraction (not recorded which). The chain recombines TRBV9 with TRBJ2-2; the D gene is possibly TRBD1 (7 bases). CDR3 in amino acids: CASSVGRGDTGELFF. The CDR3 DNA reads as TGTGCCAGCAGCGTCGGCAGGGGGGACACCGGGGAGCTGTTTTTT.